This T cell receptor beta chain was observed in a study of blood T cell repertoires in COVID-19. The data were produced by immunoSEQ multiplex PCR, yet TCRdb's version contains in-frame clones alone and is incomplete. Of approximately 230,000 clones in the sample, just over 85% were seen once. The CDR3 totals 12 residues. Germline CDR1 MDHEN, CDR2 SYDVKM. With 6 bases removed from V and 7 bases from J, the gap between germline ends came to 9 bases. This chain joins TRBV28 and TRBJ1-4; D perhaps matches TRBD1 (6 bases). Sequenced sample: peripheral blood. This clonotype was obtained from a man aged 30 to 45 who had recovered from COVID-19. CDR3 in DNA: TGTGCCAGCAGACTCAGGGGTGAAAAACTGTTTTTT. As protein: CASRLRGEKLFF.